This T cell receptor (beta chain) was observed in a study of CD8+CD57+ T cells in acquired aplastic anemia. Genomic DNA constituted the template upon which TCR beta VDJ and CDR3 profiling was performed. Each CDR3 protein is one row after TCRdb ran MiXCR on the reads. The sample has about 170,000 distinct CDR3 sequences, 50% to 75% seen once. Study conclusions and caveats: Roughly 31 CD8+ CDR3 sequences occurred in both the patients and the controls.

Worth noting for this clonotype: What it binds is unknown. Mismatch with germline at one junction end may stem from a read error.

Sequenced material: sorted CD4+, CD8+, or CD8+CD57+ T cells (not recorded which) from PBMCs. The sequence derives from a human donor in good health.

In DNA form, the CDR3 reads TGTGCCAGCAGCTCCCGGGACTTCACAGATACGCAGTATTTT. This gives the protein CASSSRDFTDTQYF. The V gene is TRBV5-1, the J gene TRBJ2-3; D is perhaps TRBD2 (6 bases). Germline V gene sequence: CDR1 SGHRS, CDR2 YFSETQ. The CDR3 has 14 amino acids.